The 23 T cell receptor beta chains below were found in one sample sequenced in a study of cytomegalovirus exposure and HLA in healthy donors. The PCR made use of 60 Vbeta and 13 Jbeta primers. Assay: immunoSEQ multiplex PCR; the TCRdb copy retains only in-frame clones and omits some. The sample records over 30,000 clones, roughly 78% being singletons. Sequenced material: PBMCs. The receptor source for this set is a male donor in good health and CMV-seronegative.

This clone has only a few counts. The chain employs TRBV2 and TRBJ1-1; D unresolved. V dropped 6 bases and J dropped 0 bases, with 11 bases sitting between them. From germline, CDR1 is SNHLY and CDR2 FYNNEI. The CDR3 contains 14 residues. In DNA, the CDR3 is TGTGCCAGCAGATGGGAGGCGTTGAACACTGAAGCTTTCTTT. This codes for CASRWEALNTEAFF.

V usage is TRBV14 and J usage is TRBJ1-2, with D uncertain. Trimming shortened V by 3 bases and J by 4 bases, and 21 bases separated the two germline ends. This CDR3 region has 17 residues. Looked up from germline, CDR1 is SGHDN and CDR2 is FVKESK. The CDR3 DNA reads TGTGCCAGCAGCCAGTTTGTCGACGGAGGACGAATCTATGGCTACACCTTC. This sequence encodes CASSQFVDGGRIYGYTF. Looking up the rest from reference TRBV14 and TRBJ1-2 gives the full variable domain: EAGVTQFPSHSVIEKGQTVTLRCDPISGHDNLYWYRRVMGKEIKFLLHFVKESKQDESGMPNNRFLAERTGGTYSTLKVQPAELEDSGVYFCASSQFVDGGRIYGYTFGSGTRLTVV.

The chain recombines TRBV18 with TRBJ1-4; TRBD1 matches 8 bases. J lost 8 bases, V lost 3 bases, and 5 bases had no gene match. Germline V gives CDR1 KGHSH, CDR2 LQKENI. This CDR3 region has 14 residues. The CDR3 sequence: CASSPGQGREKLFF. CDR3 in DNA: TGTGCCAGCTCACCCGGACAGGGCCGAGAAAAACTGTTTTTT.

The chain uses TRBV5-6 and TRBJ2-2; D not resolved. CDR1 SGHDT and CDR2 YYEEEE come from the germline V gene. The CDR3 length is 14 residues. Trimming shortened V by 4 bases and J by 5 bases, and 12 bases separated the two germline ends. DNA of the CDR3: TGTGCCAGCAGCCAGAGGCGCAGAACCGGGGAGCTGTTTTTT. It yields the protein CASSQRRRTGELFF.

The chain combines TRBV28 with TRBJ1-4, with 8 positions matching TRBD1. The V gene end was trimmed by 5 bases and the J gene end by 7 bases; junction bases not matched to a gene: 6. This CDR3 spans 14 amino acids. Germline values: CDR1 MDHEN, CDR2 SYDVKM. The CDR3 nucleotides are TGTGCCAGCAGTACGACAGGGGTGGTTGAAAAACTGTTTTTT. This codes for CASSTTGVVEKLFF.

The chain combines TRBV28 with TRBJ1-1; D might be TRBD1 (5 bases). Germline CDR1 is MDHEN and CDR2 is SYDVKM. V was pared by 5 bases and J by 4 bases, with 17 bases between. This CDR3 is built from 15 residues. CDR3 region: CASSVRGGTVTEAFF. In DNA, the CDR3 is TGTGCCAGCAGTGTACGGGGGGGAACGGTCACTGAAGCTTTCTTT.

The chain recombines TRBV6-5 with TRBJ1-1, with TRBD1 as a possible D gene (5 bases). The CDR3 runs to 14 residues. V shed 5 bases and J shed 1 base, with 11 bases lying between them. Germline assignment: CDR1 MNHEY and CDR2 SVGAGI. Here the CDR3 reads CASSLQASNTEAFF. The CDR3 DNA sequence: TGTGCCAGCAGTCTACAGGCGTCGAACACTGAAGCTTTCTTT.

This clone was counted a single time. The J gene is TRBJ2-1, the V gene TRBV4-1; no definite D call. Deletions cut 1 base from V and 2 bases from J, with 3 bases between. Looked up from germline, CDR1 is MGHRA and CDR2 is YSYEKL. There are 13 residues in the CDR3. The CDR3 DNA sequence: TGCGCCAGCAGCCAAGCCGCCTACAATGAGCAGTTCTTC. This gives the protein CASSQAAYNEQFF.

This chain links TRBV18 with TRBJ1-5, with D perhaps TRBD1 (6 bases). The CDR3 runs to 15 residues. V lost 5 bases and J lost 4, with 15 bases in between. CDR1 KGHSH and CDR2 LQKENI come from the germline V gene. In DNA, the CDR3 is TGTGCCAGCTCAGACGCACAGGGTGGAAATCAGCCCCAGCATTTT. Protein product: CASSDAQGGNQPQHF.

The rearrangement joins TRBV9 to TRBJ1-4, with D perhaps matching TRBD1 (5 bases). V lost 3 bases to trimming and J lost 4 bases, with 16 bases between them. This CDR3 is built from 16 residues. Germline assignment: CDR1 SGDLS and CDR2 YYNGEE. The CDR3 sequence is CASSATMGQGNEKLFF. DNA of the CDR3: TGTGCCAGCAGCGCCACAATGGGGCAGGGTAATGAAAAACTGTTTTTT.

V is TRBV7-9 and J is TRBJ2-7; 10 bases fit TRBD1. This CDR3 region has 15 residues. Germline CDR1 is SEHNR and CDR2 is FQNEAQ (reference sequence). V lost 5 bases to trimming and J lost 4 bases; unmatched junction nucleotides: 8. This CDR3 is CASSAGDRGNYEQYF. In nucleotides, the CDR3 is TGTGCCAGCAGCGCTGGGGACAGGGGTAATTACGAGCAGTACTTC.

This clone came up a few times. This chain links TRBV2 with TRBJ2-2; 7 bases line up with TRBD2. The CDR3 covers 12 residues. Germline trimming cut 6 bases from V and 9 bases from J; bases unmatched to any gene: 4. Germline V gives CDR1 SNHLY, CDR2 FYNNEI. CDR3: CASRTTSRELFF. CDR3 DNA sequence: TGTGCCAGCAGGACGACTAGCAGGGAGCTGTTTTTT.

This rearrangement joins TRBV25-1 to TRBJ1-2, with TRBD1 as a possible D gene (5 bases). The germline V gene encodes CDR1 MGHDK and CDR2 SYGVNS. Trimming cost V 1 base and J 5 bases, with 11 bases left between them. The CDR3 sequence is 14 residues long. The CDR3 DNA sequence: TGTGCCAGCAGTGAATTTGGACAAGCGTATGGCTACACCTTC. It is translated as CASSEFGQAYGYTF.

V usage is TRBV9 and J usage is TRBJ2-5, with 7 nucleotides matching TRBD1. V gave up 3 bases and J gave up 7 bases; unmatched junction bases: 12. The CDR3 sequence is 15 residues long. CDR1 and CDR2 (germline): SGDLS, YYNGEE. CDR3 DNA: TGTGCCAGCAGCGCGTCGACAGGGTTGATGGGGACCCAGTACTTC. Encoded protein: CASSASTGLMGTQYF. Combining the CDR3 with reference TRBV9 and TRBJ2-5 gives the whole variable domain DSGVTQTPKHLITATGQRVTLRCSPRSGDLSVYWYQQSLDQGLQFLIQYYNGEERAKGNILERFSAQQFPDLHSELNLSSLELGDSALYFCASSASTGLMGTQYFGPGTRLLVL.

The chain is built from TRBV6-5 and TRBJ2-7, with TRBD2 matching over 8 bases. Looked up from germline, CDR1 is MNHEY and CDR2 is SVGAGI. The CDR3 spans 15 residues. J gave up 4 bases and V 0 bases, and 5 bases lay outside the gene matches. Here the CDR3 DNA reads TGTGCCAGCAGTTACTCGGGCGGGGGGATATACGAGCAGTACTTC. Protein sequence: CASSYSGGGIYEQYF.

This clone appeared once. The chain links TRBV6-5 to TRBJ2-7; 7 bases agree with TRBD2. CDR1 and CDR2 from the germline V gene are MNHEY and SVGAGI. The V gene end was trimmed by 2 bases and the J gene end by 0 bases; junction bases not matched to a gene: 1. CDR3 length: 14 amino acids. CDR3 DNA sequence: TGTGCCAGCAGTTACAAGCGGGACTCCTACGAGCAGTACTTC. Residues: CASSYKRDSYEQYF.

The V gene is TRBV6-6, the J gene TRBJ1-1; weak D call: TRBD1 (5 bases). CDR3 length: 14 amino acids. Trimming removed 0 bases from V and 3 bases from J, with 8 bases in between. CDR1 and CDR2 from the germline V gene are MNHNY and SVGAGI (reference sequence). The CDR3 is CASSYSKGDTEAFF. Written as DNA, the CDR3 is TGTGCCAGCAGTTACTCGAAAGGGGACACTGAAGCTTTCTTT.

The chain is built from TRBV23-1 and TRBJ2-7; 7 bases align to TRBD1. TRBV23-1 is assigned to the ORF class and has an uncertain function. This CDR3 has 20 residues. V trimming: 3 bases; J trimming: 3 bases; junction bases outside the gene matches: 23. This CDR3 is CASSHSNSQDRDRVDYEQYF. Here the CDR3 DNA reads TGCGCCAGCAGTCATTCCAATTCCCAGGACAGAGACAGGGTGGACTACGAGCAGTACTTC.

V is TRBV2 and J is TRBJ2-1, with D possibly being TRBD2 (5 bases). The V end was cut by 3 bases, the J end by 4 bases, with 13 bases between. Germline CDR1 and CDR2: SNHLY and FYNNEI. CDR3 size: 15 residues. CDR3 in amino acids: CASSDRTGKYNEQFF. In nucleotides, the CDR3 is TGTGCCAGCAGTGATAGGACCGGGAAATACAATGAGCAGTTCTTC.

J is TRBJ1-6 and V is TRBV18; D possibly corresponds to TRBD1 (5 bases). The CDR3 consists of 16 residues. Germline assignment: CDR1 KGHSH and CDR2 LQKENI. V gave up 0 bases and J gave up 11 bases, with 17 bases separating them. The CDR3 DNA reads TGTGCCAGCTCACCACCTGTCAGCGGGGGGAAGCCACCCCTCCACTTT. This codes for CASSPPVSGGKPPLHF.

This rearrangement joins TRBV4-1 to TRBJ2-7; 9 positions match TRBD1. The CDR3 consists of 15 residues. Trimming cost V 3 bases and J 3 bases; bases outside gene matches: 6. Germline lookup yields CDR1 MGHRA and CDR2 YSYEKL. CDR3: CASSQTRDRVYEQYF. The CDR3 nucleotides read TGCGCCAGCAGCCAGACCCGGGACAGGGTCTACGAGCAGTACTTC.

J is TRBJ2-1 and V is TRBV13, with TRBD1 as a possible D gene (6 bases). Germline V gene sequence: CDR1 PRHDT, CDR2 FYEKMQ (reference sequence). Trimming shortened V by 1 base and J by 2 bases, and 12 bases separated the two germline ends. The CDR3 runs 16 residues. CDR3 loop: CASSLVVGAAYNEQFF. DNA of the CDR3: TGTGCCAGCAGCTTAGTCGTGGGGGCCGCCTACAATGAGCAGTTCTTC.

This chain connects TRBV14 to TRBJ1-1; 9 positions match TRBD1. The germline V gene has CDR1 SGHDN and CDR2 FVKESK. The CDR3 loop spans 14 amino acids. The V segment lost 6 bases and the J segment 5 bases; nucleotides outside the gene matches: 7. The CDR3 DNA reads TGTGCCAGCAGACAAACAGGGGGCTGGACTGAAGCTTTCTTT. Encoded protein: CASRQTGGWTEAFF.